The 17 T cell receptor beta chains in this list originate from one sample, sequenced in a study of T cells in Graves' hyperthyroidism and ophthalmopathy. Researchers took RNA transcripts and amplified the TCR beta CDR3 regions from them. With the HTBI primer set, the TCR CDR3 went through a first round of RT-PCR. One entry per CDR3 protein results from TCRdb running MiXCR on the multiplex PCR reads. This table holds around 560,000 distinct CDR3 sequences, approximately 15% found once. The source material was blood. These receptors all stem from a woman aged 18 to 35 with Graves' hyperthyroidism.

Turning to this clonotype: A read error may explain this, as a much larger clone is one base away. This chain connects TRBV6-2 or TRBV6-3 to TRBJ1-2; D unresolved. Per germline, CDR1 MNHEY and CDR2 SVGEGT. CDR3 length: 12 residues. CDR3 bases: TGTGCCAGCAGTTACATAGTTCATGGCTACATCTTC. Its protein is CASSYIVHGYIF.

This clonotype was found a few times. The junction does not match germline at one end; this may be a read error. The gene calls are TRBV7-7 and TRBJ2-2, with 14 nucleotides matching TRBD2. The CDR3 spans 19 residues. Germline values: CDR1 SSHAT, CDR2 FNYEAQ (reference sequence). CDR3: CASSPGPGTSGRNTGELFF. CDR3 sequence (DNA): TGTGCTAGCAGCCCCGGTCCCGGGACTAGCGGGAGAAACACCGGGGAGCTGTTTTTT.

This clonotype was seen only a few times. The chain joins TRBV5-4 to TRBJ2-3, with 11 bases fitting TRBD2. Germline values: CDR1 SGHNT, CDR2 YYREEE (reference sequence). Trimming at V came to 5 bases and at J to 1 base, leaving 3 bases not matched to a gene. The CDR3 has 15 residues. The CDR3 sequence is CASRLAGGRTDTQYF. For the CDR3, the DNA is TGTGCCAGCAGATTAGCGGGGGGGCGCACAGATACGCAGTATTTT.

The chain carries TRBV12-3 or TRBV12-4 and TRBJ1-4, with 7 bases that match TRBD1. The V segment lost 6 bases and the J segment 8 bases; nucleotides outside the gene matches: 9. The CDR3 loop spans 14 amino acids. This chain's CDR3 is CASRLGQGVEKLFF. In nucleotides, the CDR3 is TGTGCCAGCAGACTAGGGCAGGGGGTCGAAAAACTGTTTTTT.

In its sample, this clonotype was seen many times. This sequence joins TRBV20-1 and TRBJ2-1; 7 bases are a match to TRBD2. CDR1 and CDR2 from the germline V gene are DFQATT and SNEGSKA (reference sequence). Trimming took 1 base from V and 8 from J; bases not matched to a gene: 11. This CDR3 is 15 amino acids long. The CDR3 DNA sequence: TGCAGTGCTAGAGTCCTGGATAGCGGGTTCGATGAGCAGTTCTTC. Translated, it gives CSARVLDSGFDEQFF.

In this sample, this clonotype turned up many times. This chain links TRBV6-1 with TRBJ2-1; weak D call: TRBD1 (6 bases). Germline values: CDR1 MNHNS, CDR2 SASEGT. CDR3 length: 13 amino acids. Trimming stripped 9 bases from V and 9 bases from J, with 18 bases between. The CDR3 protein is CASNRRDISEQFF. In nucleotides, the CDR3 is TGTGCCAGTAATCGCAGGGACATTAGTGAGCAGTTCTTC.

A remark on this clonotype: It may be a read error: a sequence one base away is much more abundant. This chain connects TRBV5-5 to TRBJ2-7; TRBD1 might be the D (5 bases). The V gene lost 10 bases and the J gene lost 5 bases, with 19 bases spanning the gap. The CDR3 has 13 amino acids. Germline CDR1 reads SGHKS; CDR2 reads YYEKEE (reference sequence). CDR3 in amino acids: CAGLRQGSHEQYF. DNA for the CDR3: TGTGCCGGGCTGAGGCAGGGATCCCACGAGCAGTACTTC.

This clonotype was observed at least ten times. The chain combines TRBV9 with TRBJ2-7; 11 bases map to TRBD2. The CDR3 is 16 amino acids. Germline CDR1 SGDLS, CDR2 YYNGEE. The V segment lost 2 bases and the J segment 2 bases; nucleotides outside the gene matches: 6. This CDR3 reads CASSVLLAGGPYEQYF. CDR3 DNA sequence: TGTGCCAGCAGCGTCCTGTTAGCGGGAGGGCCCTACGAGCAGTACTTC.

This clonotype was counted at least ten times. The CDR3 sequence: CASSPSGQPNYGYTF. The CDR3 DNA reads as TGTGCCAGCTCACCGTCGGGACAGCCTAACTATGGCTACACCTTC. J is TRBJ1-2 and V is TRBV18, with 7 bases that match TRBD1. The V gene's germline CDR1 is KGHSH and CDR2 LQKENI. The CDR3 length is 15 residues. V lost 3 bases and J lost 0; bases outside the gene matches: 4.

This clonotype was seen many times. The CDR3 DNA follows: TGTGCCAGCAGTTTCCCCCAGGGGGAAAGCTCCTACAATGAGCAGTTCTTC. Translated: CASSFPQGESSYNEQFF. V usage is TRBV28 and J usage is TRBJ2-1; 7 nucleotides line up with TRBD1. The J segment lost 0 bases and the V segment lost 3 bases, leaving 8 bases of the junction unmatched. Germline CDR1 and CDR2: MDHEN and SYDVKM. The length of the CDR3 is 17 residues.

This clonotype was detected many times. The chain joins TRBV2 to TRBJ2-3; 7 bases line up with TRBD2. The CDR3 extends over 14 amino acids. The J segment lost 3 bases and the V segment lost 4 bases, leaving 4 bases of the junction unmatched. Germline CDR1 SNHLY, CDR2 FYNNEI. The CDR3: CASSVGEGTDTQYF. The CDR3 DNA sequence: TGTGCCAGCAGTGTTGGGGAGGGGACAGATACGCAGTATTTT.

In its sample, this clonotype was seen many times. This CDR3 reads CASSTSGGPSYEQYF. For the CDR3, the DNA is TGCGCCAGCAGCACGTCGGGAGGGCCGTCCTACGAGCAGTACTTC. V usage is TRBV5-1 and J usage is TRBJ2-7; 8 bases match TRBD2. Germline V lookup: CDR1 SGHRS, CDR2 YFSETQ. The CDR3 is 15 amino acids. V lost 4 bases, J lost 1 base, and 7 bases stayed unmatched.

This clonotype was counted at least ten times. This rearrangement joins TRBV6-1 to TRBJ2-7, with TRBD1 identical over 9 bases. Unmatched junction bases numbered 9, after V lost 6 bases and J lost 3 bases. Germline CDR1 and CDR2: MNHNS and SASEGT. The CDR3 spans 15 residues. CDR3 sequence (DNA): TGTGCCAGCAGCCCCGGGACAGGGAATAGCTACGAGCAGTACTTC. Its translation is CASSPGTGNSYEQYF.

This clonotype was recorded at least ten times. The gene calls are TRBV7-3 and TRBJ1-1, with 7 bases fitting TRBD1. The J segment lost 4 bases and the V segment lost 2 bases, leaving 7 bases of the junction unmatched. This CDR3 is 15 amino acids long. The germline V gene encodes CDR1 SGHTA and CDR2 FQGTGA. This CDR3 is CASSLQGHRGTEAFF. CDR3 nucleotides: TGTGCCAGCAGCTTACAGGGGCACAGGGGCACTGAAGCTTTCTTT.

The chain is built from TRBV12-3 or TRBV12-4 and TRBJ2-5; 7 bases are shared with TRBD2. J lost 6 bases, V lost 6 bases, and 10 bases had no gene match. The CDR3 covers 14 residues. As DNA, the CDR3 is TGTGCCAGCAGGCCCTTAGACGGGGGGAAGACCCAGTACTTC. It specifies CASRPLDGGKTQYF.

Only a few counts were recorded for this clonotype. J is TRBJ2-7 and V is TRBV4-3; D unresolved. Trimming removed 0 bases at V and 2 bases at J, with 8 bases between. Germline values: CDR1 LGHNA, CDR2 YSLEER. The CDR3 extends over 14 amino acids. The CDR3 region has the DNA TGCGCCAGCAGCCAAGATTACGGAACCTACGAGCAGTACTTC. This codes for CASSQDYGTYEQYF.

The gene calls are TRBV7-6 and TRBJ2-1, with TRBD2 identical over 10 bases. The CDR3 totals 16 residues. Trimming took 5 bases from V and 4 from J; bases not matched to a gene: 8. Germline lookup yields CDR1 SGHVS and CDR2 FNYEAQ. This CDR3 reads CASSKPGLAYYNEQFF. In nucleotides, the CDR3 is TGTGCCAGCAGCAAACCGGGACTAGCGTATTACAATGAGCAGTTCTTC.